The source of this T cell receptor beta chain is a study of PD-L1 blockade in urothelial cancer. This table comes from immunoSEQ multiplex PCR, and its TCRdb copy is limited to in-frame clones, with some not included. The table shows tens of thousands of clones, with around 75% occurring only once. Time point meaning: pretreatment peripheral blood. The V end was cut by 0 bases, the J end by 1 base, with 13 bases between. The CDR3 covers 16 residues. Germline loops: CDR1 SGHDT, CDR2 YYEEEE. This TCR came from a man in his sixties or seventies with urothelial cancer. The chain recombines TRBV5-6 with TRBJ1-1, with D possibly matching TRBD1 (5 bases). The sequencing here drew on PBMCs, taken around atezolizumab (anti-PD-L1) treatment. As DNA, the CDR3 is TGTGCCAGCAGCTTGGTGGCAGGGTGGTCGAACACTGAAGCTTTCTTT. Translating gives CASSLVAGWSNTEAFF.